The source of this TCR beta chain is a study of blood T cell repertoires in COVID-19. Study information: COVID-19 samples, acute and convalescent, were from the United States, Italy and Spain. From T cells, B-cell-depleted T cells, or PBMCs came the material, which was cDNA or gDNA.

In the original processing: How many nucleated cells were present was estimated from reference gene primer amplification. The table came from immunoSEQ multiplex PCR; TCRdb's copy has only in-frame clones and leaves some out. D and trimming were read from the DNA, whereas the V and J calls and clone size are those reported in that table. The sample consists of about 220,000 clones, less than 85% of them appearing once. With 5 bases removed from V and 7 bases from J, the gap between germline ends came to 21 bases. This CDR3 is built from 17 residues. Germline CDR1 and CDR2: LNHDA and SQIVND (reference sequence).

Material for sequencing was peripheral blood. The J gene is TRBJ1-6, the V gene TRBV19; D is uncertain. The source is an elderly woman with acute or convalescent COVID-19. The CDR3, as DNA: TGTGCCAGTAGTCAACACCTCCGGGATAGACTGAATTCACCCCTCCACTTT. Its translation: CASSQHLRDRLNSPLHF.